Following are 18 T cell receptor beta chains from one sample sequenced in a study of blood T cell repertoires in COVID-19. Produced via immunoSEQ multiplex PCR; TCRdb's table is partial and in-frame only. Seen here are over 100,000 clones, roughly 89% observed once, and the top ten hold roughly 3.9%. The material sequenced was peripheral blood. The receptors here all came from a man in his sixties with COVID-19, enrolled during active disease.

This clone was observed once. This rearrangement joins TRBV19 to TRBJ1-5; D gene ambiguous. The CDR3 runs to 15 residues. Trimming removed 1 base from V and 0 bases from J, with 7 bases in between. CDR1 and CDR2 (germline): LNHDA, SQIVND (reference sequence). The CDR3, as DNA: TGTGCCAGTAGTATAGGGAGAACTAGCAATCAGCCCCAGCATTTT. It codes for CASSIGRTSNQPQHF.

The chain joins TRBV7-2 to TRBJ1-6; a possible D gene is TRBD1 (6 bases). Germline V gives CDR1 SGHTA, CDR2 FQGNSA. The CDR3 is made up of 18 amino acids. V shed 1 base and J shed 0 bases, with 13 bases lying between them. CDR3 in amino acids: CASSLVGRGPSYNSPLHF. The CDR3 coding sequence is TGTGCCAGCAGCTTAGTGGGCAGGGGACCCTCCTATAATTCACCCCTCCACTTT.

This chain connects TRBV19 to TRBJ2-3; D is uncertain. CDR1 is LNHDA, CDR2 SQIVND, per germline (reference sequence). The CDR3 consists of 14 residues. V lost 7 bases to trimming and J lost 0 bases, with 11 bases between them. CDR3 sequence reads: CASKRNPSTDTQYF. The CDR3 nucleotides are TGTGCCAGTAAGCGCAATCCTAGCACAGATACGCAGTATTTT.

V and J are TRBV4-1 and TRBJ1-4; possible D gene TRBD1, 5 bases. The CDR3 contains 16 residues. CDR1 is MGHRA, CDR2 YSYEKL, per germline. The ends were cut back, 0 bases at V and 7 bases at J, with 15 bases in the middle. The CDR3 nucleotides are TGCGCCAGCAGCCAAGATGAGGTACAAAGGGGTGAAAAACTGTTTTTT. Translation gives CASSQDEVQRGEKLFF.

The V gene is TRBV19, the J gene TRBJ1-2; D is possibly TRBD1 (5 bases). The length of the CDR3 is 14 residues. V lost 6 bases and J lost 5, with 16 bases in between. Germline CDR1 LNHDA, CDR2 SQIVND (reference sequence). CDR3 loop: CASRAFQQEYGYTF. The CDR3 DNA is TGTGCCAGTAGGGCTTTTCAACAGGAATATGGCTACACCTTC.

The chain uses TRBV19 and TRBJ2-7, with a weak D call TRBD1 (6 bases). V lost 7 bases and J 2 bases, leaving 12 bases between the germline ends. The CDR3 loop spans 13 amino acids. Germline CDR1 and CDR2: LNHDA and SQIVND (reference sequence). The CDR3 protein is CASNDAGAYEQYF. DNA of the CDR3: TGTGCCAGTAACGATGCAGGGGCCTACGAGCAGTACTTC.

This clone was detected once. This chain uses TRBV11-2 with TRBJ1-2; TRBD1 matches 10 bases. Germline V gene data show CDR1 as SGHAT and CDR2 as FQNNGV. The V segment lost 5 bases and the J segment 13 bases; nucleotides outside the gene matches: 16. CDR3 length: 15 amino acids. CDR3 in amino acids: CASSLSPGDRGSPTF. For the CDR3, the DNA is TGTGCCAGCAGCCTATCCCCCGGGGACAGGGGCTCCCCCACCTTC. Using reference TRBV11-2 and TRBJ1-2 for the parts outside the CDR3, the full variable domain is EAGVAQSPRYKIIEKRQSVAFWCNPISGHATLYWYQQILGQGPKLLIQFQNNGVVDDSQLPKDRFSAERLKGVDSTLKIQPAKLEDSAVYLCASSLSPGDRGSPTFGSGTRLTVV.

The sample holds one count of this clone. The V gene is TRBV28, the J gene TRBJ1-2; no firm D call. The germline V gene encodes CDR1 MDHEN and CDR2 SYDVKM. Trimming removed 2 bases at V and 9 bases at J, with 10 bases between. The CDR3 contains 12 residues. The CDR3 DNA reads TGTGCCAGCAGTTTACCCCCCCAAAGCTACACCTTC. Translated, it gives CASSLPPQSYTF.

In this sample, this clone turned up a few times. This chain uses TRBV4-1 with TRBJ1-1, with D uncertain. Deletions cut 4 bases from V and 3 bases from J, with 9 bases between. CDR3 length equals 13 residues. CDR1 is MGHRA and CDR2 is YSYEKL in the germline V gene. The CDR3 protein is CASSPLGYTEAFF. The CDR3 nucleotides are TGCGCCAGCAGCCCTCTCGGGTACACTGAAGCTTTCTTT.

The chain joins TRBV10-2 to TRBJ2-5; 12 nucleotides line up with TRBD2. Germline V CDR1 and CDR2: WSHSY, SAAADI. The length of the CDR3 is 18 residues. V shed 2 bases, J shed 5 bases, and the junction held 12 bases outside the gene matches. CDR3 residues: CASSERTSGNWGRETQYF. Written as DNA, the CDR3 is TGCGCCAGCAGTGAGAGGACTAGCGGGAATTGGGGACGGGAGACCCAGTACTTC.

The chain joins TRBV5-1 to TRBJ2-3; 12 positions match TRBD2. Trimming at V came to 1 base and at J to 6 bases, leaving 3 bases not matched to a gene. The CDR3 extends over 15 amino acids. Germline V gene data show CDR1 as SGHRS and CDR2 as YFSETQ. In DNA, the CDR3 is TGCGCCAGCAGCTTGCGGCTAGCGGGGGGGGATACGCAGTATTTT. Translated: CASSLRLAGGDTQYF.

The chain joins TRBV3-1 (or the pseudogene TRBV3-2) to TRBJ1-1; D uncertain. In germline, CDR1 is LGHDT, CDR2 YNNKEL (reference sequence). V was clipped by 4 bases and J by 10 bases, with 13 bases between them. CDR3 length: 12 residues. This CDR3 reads CASSPSGSGAFF. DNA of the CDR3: TGTGCCAGCAGCCCTTCTGGGTCGGGAGCTTTCTTT.

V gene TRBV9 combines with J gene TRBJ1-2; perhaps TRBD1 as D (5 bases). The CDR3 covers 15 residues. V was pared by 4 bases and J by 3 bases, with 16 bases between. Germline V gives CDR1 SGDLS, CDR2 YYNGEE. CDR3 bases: TGTGCCAGCAGCACCGACGGGGGAAACTACTATGGCTACACCTTC. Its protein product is CASSTDGGNYYGYTF.

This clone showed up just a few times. The chain's CDR3 is CASKTGFAPGNTIYF. Written as DNA, the CDR3 is TGTGCCAGCAAAACAGGCTTCGCCCCTGGAAACACCATATATTTT. V and J are TRBV6-5 and TRBJ1-3; D is perhaps TRBD1 (5 bases). The CDR3 runs to 15 residues. Trimming stripped 7 bases from V and 2 bases from J, with 15 bases between. Per the germline V gene, CDR1 is MNHEY and CDR2 is SVGAGI.

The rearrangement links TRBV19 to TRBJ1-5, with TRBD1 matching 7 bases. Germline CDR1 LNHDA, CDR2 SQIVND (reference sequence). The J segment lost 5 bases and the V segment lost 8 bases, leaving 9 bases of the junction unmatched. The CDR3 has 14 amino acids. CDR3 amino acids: CASCTGDFYQPQHF. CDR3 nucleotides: TGTGCCAGTTGTACAGGGGATTTTTATCAGCCCCAGCATTTT. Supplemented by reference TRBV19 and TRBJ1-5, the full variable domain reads DGGITQSPKYLFRKEGQNVTLSCEQNLNHDAMYWYRQDPGQGLRLIYYSQIVNDFQKGDIAEGYSVSREKKESFPLTVTSAQKNPTAFYLCASCTGDFYQPQHFGDGTRLSIL.

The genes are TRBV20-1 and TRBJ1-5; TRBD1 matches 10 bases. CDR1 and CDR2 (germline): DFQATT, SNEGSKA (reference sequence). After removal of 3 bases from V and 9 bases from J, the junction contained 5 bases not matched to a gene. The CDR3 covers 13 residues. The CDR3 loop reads CSASGQGGWPQHF. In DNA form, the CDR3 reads TGCAGTGCTAGTGGACAGGGGGGCTGGCCCCAGCATTTT.

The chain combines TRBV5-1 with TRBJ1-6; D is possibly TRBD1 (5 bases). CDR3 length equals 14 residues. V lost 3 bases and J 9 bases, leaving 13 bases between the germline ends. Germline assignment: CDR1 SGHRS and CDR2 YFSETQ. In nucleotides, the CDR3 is TGCGCCAGCAGCTCTGGGGATGGGGCTTCACCCCTCCACTTT. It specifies CASSSGDGASPLHF.

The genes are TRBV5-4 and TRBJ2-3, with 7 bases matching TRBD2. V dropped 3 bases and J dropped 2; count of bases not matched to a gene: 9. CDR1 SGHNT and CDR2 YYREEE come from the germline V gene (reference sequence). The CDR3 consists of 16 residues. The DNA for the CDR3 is TGTGCCAGCAGCTCGCCGACCGGGACTAACACAGATACGCAGTATTTT. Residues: CASSSPTGTNTDTQYF.